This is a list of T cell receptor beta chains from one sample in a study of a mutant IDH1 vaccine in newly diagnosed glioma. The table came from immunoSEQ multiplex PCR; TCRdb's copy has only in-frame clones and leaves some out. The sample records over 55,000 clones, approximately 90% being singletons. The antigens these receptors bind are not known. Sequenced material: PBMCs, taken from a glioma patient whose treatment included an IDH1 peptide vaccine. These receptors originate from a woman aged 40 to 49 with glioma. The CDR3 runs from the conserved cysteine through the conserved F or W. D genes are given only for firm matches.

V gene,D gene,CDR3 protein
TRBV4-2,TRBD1,CASSRGTGGRNEKLFF
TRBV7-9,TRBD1,CASSFPGQGNTEAFF
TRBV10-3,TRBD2,CAIGGGLAGGPRNEQFF
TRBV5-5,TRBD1,CASSLAGGNYGYTF
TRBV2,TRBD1,CASSGTGNQPQHF
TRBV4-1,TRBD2,CASSQDRASGTLGETQYF
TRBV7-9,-,CASSTGLGETQYF
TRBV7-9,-,CASSSPVVWGDTQYF
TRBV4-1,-,CASSQDGTGAFETQYF
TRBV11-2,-,CASSLEERRGDTQYF